This T cell receptor beta chain emerged from a study of molecular identifiers for immune sequencing clone quantification. Study-wide results and caveats: Over 99% of effector molecules, yet under 1% of naive-cell molecules, were held by clones above 20 RNA copies. Even with about a million naive cells present, spiked Jurkat TCR RNA from one cell was reportedly detectable.

When naive CD8 T cells were sorted, they were gated as CD8+CD4-CCR7+CD45RA+. TCRdb re-called the PCR reads through MiXCR, storing one row per CDR3 protein. This table holds about 40,000 distinct CDR3 sequences, approximately 25% found once. At least ten counts were recorded for this clonotype. What it binds is unknown. The V gene end was trimmed by 5 bases and the J gene end by 6 bases; junction bases not matched to a gene: 7. The CDR3 contains 14 residues. CDR1 and CDR2 (germline): SGHTA, FQGTGA. This TCR was sampled from a human donor in good health. Some libraries in this study had Jurkat cell RNA spiked in. Sequencing was carried out using naive CD8+ T cells from blood, with Jurkat cell RNA spiked in. Stated subset: FACS-sorted CD8+CD4-CCR7+CD45RA+ naive T cells. The chain carries TRBV7-3 and TRBJ1-1; 9 nucleotides agree with TRBD1. CDR3 loop: CASSDGTGHSEAFF. CDR3 nucleotide sequence: TGTGCCAGCAGCGATGGGACAGGGCATTCTGAAGCTTTCTTT.